Detailed here is one T cell receptor (beta chain). What it recognizes is unknown. It may be a read error: a sequence one base away is much more abundant. This CDR3 spans 15 amino acids. The junction had 15 bases not matched to a gene; V was cut back by 4 bases and J by 11 bases. Germline CDR1 and CDR2: MNHEY and SVGAGI. The sample originates from a study of post-analysis software for immune sequencing data. The wider study: Recorded disease courses covered relapsing-remitting, secondary progressive and progressive-relapsing multiple sclerosis. Some patients had no subtype annotation.

The TCR beta cDNA libraries carried unique molecular identifiers. TCRdb reanalysed the PCR reads using MiXCR and keeps one entry per CDR3 protein. The sample lists about 200,000 distinct CDR3 sequences; approximately 29% were seen once. Study results and limitations: Significantly lower normalized Chao1 diversity was found in patients with multiple sclerosis relative to controls. Several TRBV segments occurring more often in patients than controls included TRBV5-6, TRBV5-1 and TRBV20-1.

This clonotype was obtained from a girl under 18 with multiple sclerosis. The sequenced sample consisted of blood. The chain is built from TRBV6-5 and TRBJ2-5; TRBD2 agrees at 8 bases. CDR3 sequence (DNA): TGTGCCAGCAGTTTCCCAGGACGGGGGGGGAATGAGCAGTACTTC. It translates to CASSFPGRGGNEQYF.